This T cell receptor beta chain is from a study of a mutant IDH1 vaccine in newly diagnosed glioma. The germline gives CDR1 SGHRS, CDR2 YFSETQ. This CDR3 has 14 amino acids. With 0 bases removed from V and 5 bases from J, the gap between germline ends came to 11 bases. Time point noted: week 23, last vaccination. The study gave 300 ug of mutant IDH1 20-mer peptide per vaccine dose, with topical imiquimod. As for this clone: The antigen is not known.

Sequencing was performed with immunoSEQ multiplex PCR; in TCRdb, only in-frame clones are kept and a portion is missing. Of tens of thousands of clones in the sample, 80% were seen once. This chain connects TRBV5-1 to TRBJ1-1; D is perhaps TRBD1 (5 bases). Sequencing was performed on PBMCs, taken from a glioma patient whose treatment included an IDH1 peptide vaccine. The sequence came from a man aged 35 to 55 with glioma. In DNA form, the CDR3 reads TGCGCCAGCAGCTTGGGGCAGGGTTTGACTGAAGCTTTCTTT. As protein: CASSLGQGLTEAFF.